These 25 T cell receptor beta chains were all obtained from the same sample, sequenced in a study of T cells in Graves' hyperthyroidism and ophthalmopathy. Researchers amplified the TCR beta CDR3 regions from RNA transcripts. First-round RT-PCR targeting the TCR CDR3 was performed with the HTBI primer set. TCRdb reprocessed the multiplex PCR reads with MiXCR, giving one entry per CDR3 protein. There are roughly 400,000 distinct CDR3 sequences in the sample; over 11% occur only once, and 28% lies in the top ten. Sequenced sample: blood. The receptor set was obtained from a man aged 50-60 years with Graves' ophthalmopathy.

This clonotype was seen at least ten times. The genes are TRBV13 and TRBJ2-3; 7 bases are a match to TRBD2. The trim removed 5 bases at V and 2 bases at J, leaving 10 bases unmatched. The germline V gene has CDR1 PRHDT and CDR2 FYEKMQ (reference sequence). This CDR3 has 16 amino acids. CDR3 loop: CASSDPMAGATDTQYF. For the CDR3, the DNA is TGTGCCAGCAGCGATCCAATGGCGGGAGCCACAGATACGCAGTATTTT. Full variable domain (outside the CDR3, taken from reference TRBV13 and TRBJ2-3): AAGVIQSPRHLIKEKRETATLKCYPIPRHDTVYWYQQGPGQDPQFLISFYEKMQSDKGSIPDRFSAQQFSDYHSELNMSSLELGDSALYFCASSDPMAGATDTQYFGPGTRLTVL.

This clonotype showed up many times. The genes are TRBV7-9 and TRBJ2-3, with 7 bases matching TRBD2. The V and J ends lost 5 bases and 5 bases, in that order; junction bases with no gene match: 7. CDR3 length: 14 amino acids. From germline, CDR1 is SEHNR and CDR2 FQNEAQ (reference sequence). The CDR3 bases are TGTGCCAGCAGCGGGCGGGAGCCGGTAGATACGCAGTATTTT. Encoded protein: CASSGREPVDTQYF.

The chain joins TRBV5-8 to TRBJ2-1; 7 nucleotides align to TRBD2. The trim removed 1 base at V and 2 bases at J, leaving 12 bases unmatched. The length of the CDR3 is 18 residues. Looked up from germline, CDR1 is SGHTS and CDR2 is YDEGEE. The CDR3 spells CASSLRLSAGAAYNEQFF. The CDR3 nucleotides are TGTGCCAGCAGCTTGAGGTTGTCGGCGGGAGCTGCCTACAATGAGCAGTTCTTC. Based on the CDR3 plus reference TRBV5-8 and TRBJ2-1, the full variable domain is EAGVTQSPTHLIKTRGQQATLRCSPISGHTSVYWYQQALGLGLQFLLWYDEGEERNRGNFPPRFSGRQFPNYSSELNVNALELEDSALYLCASSLRLSAGAAYNEQFFGPGTRLTVL.

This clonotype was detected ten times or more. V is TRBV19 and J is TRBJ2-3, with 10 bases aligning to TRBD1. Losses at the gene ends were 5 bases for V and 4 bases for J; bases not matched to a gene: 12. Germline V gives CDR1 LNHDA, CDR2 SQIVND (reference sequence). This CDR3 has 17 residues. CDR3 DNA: TGTGCCAGTAGTCAGACCGGGACAGGGGTTTTGCCAGATACGCAGTATTTT. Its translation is CASSQTGTGVLPDTQYF.

CDR3 residues: CATSDLRTLTGTSGANTGELFF. For the CDR3, the DNA is TGTGCCACCAGTGATTTGAGAACGTTAACCGGGACTAGCGGGGCCAACACCGGGGAGCTGTTTTTT. The rearrangement joins TRBV24-1 to TRBJ2-2; the match to TRBD2 covers 13 bases. This CDR3 is built from 22 residues. Germline V lookup: CDR1 KGHDR, CDR2 SFDVKD. The ends lost 0 bases at V and 2 bases at J; junction bases unmatched: 14.

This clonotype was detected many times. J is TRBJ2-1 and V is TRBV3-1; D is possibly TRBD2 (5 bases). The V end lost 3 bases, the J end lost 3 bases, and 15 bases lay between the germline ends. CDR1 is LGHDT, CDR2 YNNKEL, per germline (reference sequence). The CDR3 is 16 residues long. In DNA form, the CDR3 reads TGTGCCAGCAGCCACAGAGACGGGATAGTCTACAATGAGCAGTTCTTC. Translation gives CASSHRDGIVYNEQFF.

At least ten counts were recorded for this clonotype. The DNA for the CDR3 is TGCGCCAGCAGCCAAGACGACAGGGTTGGGACCTACGAGCAGTACTTC. Translated, it gives CASSQDDRVGTYEQYF. This chain joins TRBV4-1 and TRBJ2-7; 7 nucleotides align to TRBD1. Per germline, CDR1 MGHRA and CDR2 YSYEKL. V was clipped by 0 bases and J by 2 bases; unmatched bases: 7. The CDR3 loop spans 16 amino acids.

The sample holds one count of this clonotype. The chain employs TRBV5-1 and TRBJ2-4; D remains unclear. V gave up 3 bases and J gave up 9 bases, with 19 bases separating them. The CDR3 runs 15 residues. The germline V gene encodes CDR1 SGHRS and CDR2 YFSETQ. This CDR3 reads CASSWTTAAVGIQYF. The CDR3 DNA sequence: TGCGCCAGCAGCTGGACGACGGCCGCCGTCGGCATTCAGTACTTC.

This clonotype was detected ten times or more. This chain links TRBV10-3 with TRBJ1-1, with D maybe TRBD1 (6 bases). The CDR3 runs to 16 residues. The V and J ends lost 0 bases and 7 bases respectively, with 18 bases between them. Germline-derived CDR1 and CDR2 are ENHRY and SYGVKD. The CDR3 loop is CAISESFSDRLLEAFF. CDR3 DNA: TGTGCCATCAGTGAGTCGTTTTCCGACAGGCTCCTTGAAGCTTTCTTT.

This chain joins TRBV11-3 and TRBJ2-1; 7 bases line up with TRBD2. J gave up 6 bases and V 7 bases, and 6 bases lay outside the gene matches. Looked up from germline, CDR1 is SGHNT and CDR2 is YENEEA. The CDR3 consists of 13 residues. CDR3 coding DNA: TGTGCCAGCACCCGGGGGAGGGCCAATGAGCAGTTCTTC. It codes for CASTRGRANEQFF.

CDR3 amino acids: CASSPLQGSGNTIYF. The DNA of the CDR3 is TGTGCCAGCAGCCCTCTTCAGGGTTCCGGAAACACCATATATTTT. The chain links TRBV7-8 to TRBJ1-3; a weak D match, TRBD1 (5 bases). CDR3 length: 15 amino acids. V dropped 5 bases and J dropped 4 bases, with 15 bases sitting between them. Germline values: CDR1 SGHVS, CDR2 FQNEAQ.

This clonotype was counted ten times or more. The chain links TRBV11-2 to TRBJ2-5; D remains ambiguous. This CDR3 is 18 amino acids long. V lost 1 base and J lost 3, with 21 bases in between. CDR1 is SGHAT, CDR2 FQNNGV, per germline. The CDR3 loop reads CASSLAPHGWSYEETQYF. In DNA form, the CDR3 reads TGTGCCAGCAGCTTAGCCCCGCATGGTTGGTCGTACGAAGAGACCCAGTACTTC.

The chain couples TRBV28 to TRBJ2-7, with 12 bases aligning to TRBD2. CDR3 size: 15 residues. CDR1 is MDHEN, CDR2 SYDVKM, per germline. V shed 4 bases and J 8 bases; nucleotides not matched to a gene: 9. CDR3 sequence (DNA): TGTGCCAGCAGTTCCCCGACTAGCGGGAGTACAAAGCAGTACTTC. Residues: CASSSPTSGSTKQYF. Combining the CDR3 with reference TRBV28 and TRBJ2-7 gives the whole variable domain DVKVTQSSRYLVKRTGEKVFLECVQDMDHENMFWYRQDPGLGLRLIYFSYDVKMKEKGDIPEGYSVSREKKERFSLILESASTNQTSMYLCASSSPTSGSTKQYFGPGTRLTVT.

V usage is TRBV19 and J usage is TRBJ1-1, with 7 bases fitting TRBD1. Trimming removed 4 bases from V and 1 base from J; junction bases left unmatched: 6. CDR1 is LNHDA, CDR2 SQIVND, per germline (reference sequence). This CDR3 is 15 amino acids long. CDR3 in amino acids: CASSTSGTENTEAFF. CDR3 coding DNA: TGTGCCAGTAGTACCTCCGGGACAGAGAACACTGAAGCTTTCTTT.

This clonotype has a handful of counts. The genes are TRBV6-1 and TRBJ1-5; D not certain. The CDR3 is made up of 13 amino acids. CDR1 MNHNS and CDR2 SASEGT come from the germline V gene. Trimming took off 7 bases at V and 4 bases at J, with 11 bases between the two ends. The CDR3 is CASNQGRNQPQHF. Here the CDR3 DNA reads TGTGCCAGCAACCAAGGCCGAAATCAGCCCCAGCATTTT.

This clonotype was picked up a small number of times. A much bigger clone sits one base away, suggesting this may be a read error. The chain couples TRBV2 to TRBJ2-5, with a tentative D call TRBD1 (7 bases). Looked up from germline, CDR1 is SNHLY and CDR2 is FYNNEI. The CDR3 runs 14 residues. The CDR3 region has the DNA TGTGTCAGCAGCGAAAGGGGGCGGGGTGAGACCCAGTACTTC. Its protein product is CVSSERGRGETQYF.

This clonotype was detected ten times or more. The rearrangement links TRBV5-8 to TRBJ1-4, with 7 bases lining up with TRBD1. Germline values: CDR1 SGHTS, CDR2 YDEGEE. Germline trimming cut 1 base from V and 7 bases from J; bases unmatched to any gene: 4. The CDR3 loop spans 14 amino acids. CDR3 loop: CASSLSDRSEKLFF. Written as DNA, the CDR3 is TGTGCCAGCAGCTTGTCGGACAGGAGTGAAAAACTGTTTTTT.

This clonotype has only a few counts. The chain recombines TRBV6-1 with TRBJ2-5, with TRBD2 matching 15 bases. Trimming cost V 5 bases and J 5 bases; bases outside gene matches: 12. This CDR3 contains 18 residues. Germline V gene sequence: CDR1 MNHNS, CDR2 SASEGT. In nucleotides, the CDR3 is TGTGCCAGCAGTCAGGGACTAGCGGGAGGTTATTCCGGGGAGACCCAGTACTTC. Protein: CASSQGLAGGYSGETQYF.

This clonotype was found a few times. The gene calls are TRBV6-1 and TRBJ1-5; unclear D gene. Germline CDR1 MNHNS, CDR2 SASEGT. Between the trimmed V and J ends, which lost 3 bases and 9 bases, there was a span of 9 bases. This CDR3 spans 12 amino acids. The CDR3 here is CASSDGGLPQHF. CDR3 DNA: TGTGCCAGCAGTGATGGTGGGCTGCCCCAGCATTTT.

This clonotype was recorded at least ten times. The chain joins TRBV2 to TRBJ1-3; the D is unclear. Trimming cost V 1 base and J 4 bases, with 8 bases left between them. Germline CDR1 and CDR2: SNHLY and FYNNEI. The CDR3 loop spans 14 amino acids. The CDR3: CASSEVRGGNTIYF. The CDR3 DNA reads TGTGCCAGCAGTGAAGTTCGGGGAGGAAACACCATATATTTT. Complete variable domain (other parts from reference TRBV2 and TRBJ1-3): EPEVTQTPSHQVTQMGQEVILRCVPISNHLYFYWYRQILGQKVEFLVSFYNNEISEKSEIFDDQFSVERPDGSNFTLKIRSTKLEDSAMYFCASSEVRGGNTIYFGEGSWLTVV.

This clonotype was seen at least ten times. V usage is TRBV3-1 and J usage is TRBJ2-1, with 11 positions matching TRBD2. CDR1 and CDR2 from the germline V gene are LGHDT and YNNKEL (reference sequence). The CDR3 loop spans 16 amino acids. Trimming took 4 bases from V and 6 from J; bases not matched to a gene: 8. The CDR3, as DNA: TGTGCCAGCAGCCGAGACCCCCTAGCGGGAGGCAATGAGCAGTTCTTC. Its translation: CASSRDPLAGGNEQFF.

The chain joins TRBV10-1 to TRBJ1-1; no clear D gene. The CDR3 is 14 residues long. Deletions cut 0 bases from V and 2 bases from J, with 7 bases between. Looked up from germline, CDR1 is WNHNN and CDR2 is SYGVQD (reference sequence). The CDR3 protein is CASSESGYNTEAFF. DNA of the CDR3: TGCGCCAGCAGTGAGTCTGGGTACAACACTGAAGCTTTCTTT.

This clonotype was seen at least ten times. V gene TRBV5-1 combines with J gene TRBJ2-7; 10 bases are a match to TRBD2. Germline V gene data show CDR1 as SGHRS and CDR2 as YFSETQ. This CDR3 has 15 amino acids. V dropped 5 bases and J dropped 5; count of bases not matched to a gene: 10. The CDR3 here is CASRISGRVTHEQYF. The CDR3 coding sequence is TGCGCCAGCAGGATAAGCGGGAGGGTCACCCACGAGCAGTACTTC.

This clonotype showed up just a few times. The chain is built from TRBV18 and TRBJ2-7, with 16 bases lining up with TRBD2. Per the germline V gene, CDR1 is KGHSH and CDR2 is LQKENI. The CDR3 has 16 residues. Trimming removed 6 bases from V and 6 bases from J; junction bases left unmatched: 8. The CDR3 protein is CASSPPGLAGGSEQYF. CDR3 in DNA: TGTGCCAGCTCGCCGCCGGGACTAGCGGGAGGGTCCGAGCAGTACTTC.

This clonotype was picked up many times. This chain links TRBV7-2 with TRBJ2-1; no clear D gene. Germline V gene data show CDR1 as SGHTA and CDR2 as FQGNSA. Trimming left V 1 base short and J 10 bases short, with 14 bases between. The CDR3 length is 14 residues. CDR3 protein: CASSLEVLVGEQFF. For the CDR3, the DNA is TGTGCCAGCAGCTTAGAAGTTCTGGTGGGGGAGCAGTTCTTC.